A single sample is the source of the 30 T cell receptor beta chains below, sequenced in a study of response to subunit inactivated influenza vaccine (dated by TCRdb to the late 2010s). The method behind the library was RT-PCR. The instrument was an Illumina HiSeq 2500. Starting from the raw public reads, TCRdb applied fastp trimming at Q25, assembled clones with MiXCR and retained in-frame beta chains. Rows with a matching CDR3 protein are joined into one entry that keeps the most common DNA and genes. Counted in this sample were roughly 700,000 distinct CDR3 sequences; around 13% of them appeared once. The ten biggest clones cover 5.5% to 7% of the sample. This specimen consisted of PBMCs from blood, obtained 14 to 15 days before vaccination. These receptors were obtained from a man aged 50 to 59 who received an inactivated influenza vaccine. Donor details come from another sample of the same person, matched by shared clones.

This clonotype appeared a few times. This rearrangement joins TRBV4-1 to TRBJ1-6; D not resolved. Looked up from germline, CDR1 is MGHRA and CDR2 is YSYEKL. The CDR3 extends over 12 amino acids. V gave up 4 bases and J gave up 14 bases, with 12 bases separating them. CDR3 in amino acids: CASSPTIGSLHF. DNA for the CDR3: TGCGCCAGCAGCCCCACTATCGGGTCCCTCCACTTT.

The chain joins TRBV6-2 or TRBV6-3 to TRBJ2-7; 7 bases line up with TRBD2. Germline V gene lookup returns CDR1 MNHEY and CDR2 SVGEGT. The CDR3 is 15 amino acids. After removal of 2 bases from V and 7 bases from J, the junction contained 11 bases not matched to a gene. The CDR3 DNA follows: TGTGCCAGCAGTTACCGGGCCCCAGGGAGGGATGAGCAGTACTTC. As protein: CASSYRAPGRDEQYF.

This clonotype appeared many times. The CDR3 spells CASSFGRASGRTDTQYF. Written as DNA, the CDR3 is TGTGCCAGCAGTTTCGGTAGGGCTAGCGGGAGAACAGATACGCAGTATTTT. This chain links TRBV12-3 or TRBV12-4 with TRBJ2-3, with 10 nucleotides matching TRBD2. V was clipped by 3 bases and J by 3 bases; unmatched bases: 9. The CDR3 has 17 residues.

This clonotype showed up just a few times. The rearrangement uses TRBV3-1 and TRBJ2-3, with no clear D. The V gene's germline CDR1 is LGHDT and CDR2 YNNKEL (reference sequence). The length of the CDR3 is 15 residues. Trimming took 0 bases from V and 1 from J, leaving 8 bases between them. DNA for the CDR3: TGTGCCAGCAGCCAAGATCCCCTGGGCACAGATACGCAGTATTTT. Its protein product is CASSQDPLGTDTQYF.

This clonotype has more than one count but fewer than ten. The chain employs TRBV6-5 and TRBJ1-5; D is ambiguous. The germline V gene has CDR1 MNHEY and CDR2 SVGAGI. Trimming stripped 0 bases from V and 5 bases from J, with 14 bases between. The CDR3 spans 16 residues. DNA of the CDR3: TGTGCCAGCAGTTACTCGTTCGGCAGGAATCATCAGCCCCAGCATTTT. This gives the protein CASSYSFGRNHQPQHF.

With regard to this clonotype: A much larger clone differs from this one at a single base, so this may be a read error. V and J are TRBV4-2 and TRBJ2-3, with TRBD2 matching 8 bases. The junction had 30 bases not matched to a gene; V was cut back by 4 bases and J by 3 bases. Germline CDR1 and CDR2: LGHNA and YNFKEQ. The CDR3 has 23 amino acids. The CDR3 DNA follows: TGTGCCAGCAGCCCGGACGGATCGGCCGTGACTAGCGACTTAGAGGGGGAGACAGATACGCAGTATTTT. Translating it yields CASSPDGSAVTSDLEGETDTQYF.

The V and J genes are TRBV27 and TRBJ1-5, with D perhaps matching TRBD1 (6 bases). Germline assignment: CDR1 MNHEY and CDR2 SMNVEV (reference sequence). This CDR3 comprises 16 residues. V gave up 6 bases and J gave up 1 base, with 16 bases separating them. CDR3 protein: CASRAGGRQSNQPQHF. The CDR3 DNA reads as TGTGCCAGCAGGGCCGGGGGCCGCCAAAGCAATCAGCCCCAGCATTTT.

The V gene is TRBV12-3 or TRBV12-4, the J gene TRBJ2-7, with 9 bases aligning to TRBD1. The CDR3 spans 16 residues. V trimming: 0 bases; J trimming: 6 bases; junction bases outside the gene matches: 9. CDR3 region: CASSLANRGRLIEQYF. In DNA, the CDR3 is TGTGCCAGCAGTTTAGCGAACAGGGGGCGCCTAATCGAGCAGTACTTC.

V is TRBV7-2 and J is TRBJ2-3; either TRBD1 or TRBD2 may fit D (5 bases each). The CDR3 totals 14 residues. Trimming pared 2 bases from V and 6 bases from J, leaving 12 bases between. CDR1 is SGHTA and CDR2 is FQGNSA in the germline V gene. CDR3 sequence reads: CASSLSVWDDTQYF. The CDR3 DNA follows: TGTGCCAGCAGCTTATCGGTCTGGGACGATACGCAGTATTTT.

The V and J genes are TRBV4-1 and TRBJ1-2, with TRBD1 matching over 8 bases. This CDR3 is 14 amino acids long. Losses at the gene ends were 3 bases for V and 8 bases for J; bases not matched to a gene: 8. Per the germline V gene, CDR1 is MGHRA and CDR2 is YSYEKL. The DNA for the CDR3 is TGCGCCAGCAGCCAGGATGACAGGGGAGGAGGCTACACCTTC. It encodes CASSQDDRGGGYTF.

The chain is built from TRBV12-3 or TRBV12-4 and TRBJ2-3, with D perhaps TRBD1 or TRBD2 (5 bases each). This CDR3 has 17 amino acids. Trimming removed 1 base at V and 6 bases at J, with 20 bases between. The CDR3 here is CASSLVGRDPFPDTQYF. CDR3 in DNA: TGTGCCAGCAGTTTAGTCGGCAGGGACCCTTTCCCGGATACGCAGTATTTT.

The table lists this clonotype with a few counts. CDR3 bases: TGCAGCGTTGATGTGGGGGGCCCTGAGCAGTTCTTC. It encodes CSVDVGGPEQFF. The chain employs TRBV29-1 and TRBJ2-1; possibly TRBD1 or TRBD2 for D (6 bases each). Trimming stripped 3 bases from V and 9 bases from J, with 12 bases between. Germline V gene data show CDR1 as SQVTM and CDR2 as ANQGSEA. The length of the CDR3 is 12 residues.

With respect to this clonotype: A much larger clone is a single base away; this may be a read error. This rearrangement joins TRBV20-1 to TRBJ2-3; D unclear. The CDR3 spans 16 residues. Germline V CDR1 and CDR2: DFQATT, SNEGSKA (reference sequence). In nucleotides, the CDR3 is TGCAGAGCTAGAAGCCCCGGCAGGACGGGCACAGATACGCAGTATTTT. As protein: CRARSPGRTGTDTQYF.

This chain connects TRBV30 to TRBJ1-3, with TRBD1 identical over 9 bases. CDR1 and CDR2 (germline): GTSNPN, SVGIG (reference sequence). The V and J ends lost 2 bases and 6 bases, in that order; junction bases with no gene match: 8. The CDR3 consists of 15 residues. CDR3 sequence (DNA): TGTGCCTGGAGTCCCACAGGGGGCATATCAAACACCATATATTTT. Amino acid sequence: CAWSPTGGISNTIYF.

The chain has TRBV15 and TRBJ2-3; D call uncertain. From germline, CDR1 is LNHNV and CDR2 YYDKDF (reference sequence). The V end was cut by 0 bases, the J end by 7 bases, with 11 bases between. The CDR3 runs to 14 residues. CDR3 region: CATSRDLNGYTQYF. Written as DNA, the CDR3 is TGTGCCACCAGCAGAGACCTGAACGGGTATACGCAGTATTTT. The whole variable domain, remainder taken from reference TRBV15 and TRBJ2-3, is DAMVIQNPRYQVTQFGKPVTLSCSQTLNHNVMYWYQQKSSQAPKLLFHYYDKDFNNEADTPDNFQSRRPNTSFCFLDIRSPGLGDTAMYLCATSRDLNGYTQYFGPGTRLTVL.

This clonotype appeared a few times. The chain uses TRBV10-2 and TRBJ2-1; D is unresolved. Trimming left V 3 bases short and J 2 bases short, with 8 bases between. Germline V gives CDR1 WSHSY, CDR2 SAAADI. This CDR3 region has 14 residues. The CDR3 is CASSEANPYNEQFF. The CDR3 bases are TGCGCCAGCAGTGAAGCGAATCCCTACAATGAGCAGTTCTTC.

The chain carries TRBV5-1 and TRBJ2-7, with a tentative D call TRBD1 (6 bases). The CDR3 covers 14 residues. Germline CDR1 SGHRS, CDR2 YFSETQ. V was shortened by 3 bases and J by 1 base, with 11 bases between the two germline ends. The CDR3 reads CASSSTGMSYEQYF. The CDR3 coding sequence is TGCGCCAGCAGCTCCACAGGGATGTCCTACGAGCAGTACTTC. Supplemented by reference TRBV5-1 and TRBJ2-7, the full variable domain reads KAGVTQTPRYLIKTRGQQVTLSCSPISGHRSVSWYQQTPGQGLQFLFEYFSETQRNKGNFPGRFSGRQFSNSRSEMNVSTLELGDSALYLCASSSTGMSYEQYFGPGTRLTVT.

The genes are TRBV10-3 and TRBJ1-1; 7 nucleotides line up with TRBD1. The CDR3 runs to 13 residues. The germline CDR1 and CDR2 sequences are ENHRY and SYGVKD. With V trimmed by 6 bases and J by 5 bases, 6 bases remained unmatched. DNA of the CDR3: TGTGCCATCAGCCGACAGGGAGGGACTGAAGCTTTCTTT. This gives the protein CAISRQGGTEAFF.

J is TRBJ2-2 and V is TRBV3-1, with a possible D match to TRBD1 (5 bases). V was shortened by 6 bases and J by 6 bases, with 8 bases between the two germline ends. The CDR3 consists of 12 residues. Germline assignment: CDR1 LGHDT and CDR2 YNNKEL (reference sequence). The CDR3 DNA is TGTGCCAGCAGGTTGGGGCCCGGGGAGCTGTTTTTT. This translates into CASRLGPGELFF.

The CDR3 DNA follows: TGCAGTGCTAGCGAGGCGGTGAGGGGGGAGCAGTACTTC. It codes for CSASEAVRGEQYF. V usage is TRBV20-1 and J usage is TRBJ2-7, with D maybe TRBD1 (6 bases). V shed 3 bases and J shed 7 bases, with 16 bases lying between them. CDR3 length equals 13 residues. The germline V gene has CDR1 DFQATT and CDR2 SNEGSKA (reference sequence).

This clonotype showed up just a few times. This chain uses TRBV10-3 with TRBJ2-2; no clear D gene. CDR1 and CDR2 (germline): ENHRY, SYGVKD. Trimming cost V 3 bases and J 6 bases, with 11 bases left between them. The CDR3 runs to 14 residues. CDR3 nucleotide sequence: TGTGCCATCAGTGATTCCTTGGTTGCCGGGGAGCTGTTTTTT. Protein sequence: CAISDSLVAGELFF.

This clonotype was picked up a small number of times. V is TRBV11-2 and J is TRBJ2-1; 9 nucleotides match TRBD1. The CDR3 is 14 residues long. Germline lookup yields CDR1 SGHAT and CDR2 FQNNGV. V dropped 7 bases and J dropped 3; count of bases not matched to a gene: 4. CDR3 amino acids: CASTGGQGYNEQFF. DNA of the CDR3: TGTGCCAGCACCGGGGGACAGGGCTACAATGAGCAGTTCTTC.

This sequence joins TRBV7-4 and TRBJ2-1; D uncertain. V lost 5 bases, J lost 2 bases, and 16 bases lay in between. There are 16 residues in the CDR3. Germline loops: CDR1 SGHVT, CDR2 SQSDAQ. CDR3 in DNA: TGTGCCAGCAGCGACCTAGGCTGTTACGCCTACAATGAGCAGTTCTTC. Protein: CASSDLGCYAYNEQFF.

CDR3 in DNA: TGTGCCAGCAGCTTAGCGCCTAGCGGGGGCTACGAGCAGTACTTC. It specifies CASSLAPSGGYEQYF. The chain joins TRBV7-6 to TRBJ2-7, with 10 bases matching TRBD2. The CDR3 is 15 residues long. Trimming took 0 bases from V and 3 from J; bases not matched to a gene: 2. Germline CDR1 SGHVS, CDR2 FNYEAQ.

The chain links TRBV10-3 to TRBJ1-2, with TRBD1 matching 10 bases. The CDR3 is 15 amino acids. The J segment lost 8 bases and the V segment lost 5 bases, leaving 11 bases of the junction unmatched. The germline V gene encodes CDR1 ENHRY and CDR2 SYGVKD. The CDR3, as DNA: TGTGCCATCAGTCGTCAGACAGGGGGCGCGGAGGGCTACACCTTC. As protein: CAISRQTGGAEGYTF.

This clonotype occurred a few times. The chain employs TRBV6-2 or TRBV6-3 and TRBJ1-2; D remains unclear. CDR3 length: 14 amino acids. From germline, CDR1 is MNHEY and CDR2 SVGEGT. Trimming took off 4 bases at V and 8 bases at J, with 17 bases between the two ends. This chain's CDR3 is CASSSPGFLIGYTF. The CDR3 nucleotides are TGTGCCAGCAGTTCTCCGGGCTTTCTTATCGGCTACACCTTC.

The chain recombines TRBV6-2 or TRBV6-3 with TRBJ2-4; D remains ambiguous. V was clipped by 2 bases and J by 0 bases, with 11 bases between them. This CDR3 comprises 16 residues. The germline V gene encodes CDR1 MNHEY and CDR2 SVGEGT. In DNA, the CDR3 is TGTGCCAGCAGTTACCCCCGAGCCCCAGCCAAAAACATTCAGTACTTC. Residues: CASSYPRAPAKNIQYF.

The sample holds a few counts of this clonotype. J is TRBJ2-1 and V is TRBV10-1; unclear D gene. This CDR3 region has 16 residues. With 2 bases removed from V and 1 base from J, the gap between germline ends came to 12 bases. Per germline, CDR1 WNHNN and CDR2 SYGVQD (reference sequence). DNA for the CDR3: TGCGCCAGCAGTGAGAGGCGGCGTGTTTCCTACAATGAGCAGTTCTTC. Protein: CASSERRRVSYNEQFF.

V usage is TRBV12-3 or TRBV12-4 and J usage is TRBJ2-6; possible D gene TRBD1, 5 bases. V lost 3 bases and J 0 bases, leaving 9 bases between the germline ends. This CDR3 contains 16 residues. The CDR3 nucleotides read TGTGCCAGCAGTTTTGACAGAGGCTCTGGGGCCAACGTCCTGACTTTC. Its translation: CASSFDRGSGANVLTF.

This clonotype was detected a few times. The chain's CDR3 is CASSLWGTLPDRGLVGELFF. The CDR3 DNA reads TGTGCCAGCAGCTTATGGGGCACCCTCCCGGACAGGGGGCTCGTCGGGGAGCTGTTTTTT. The chain couples TRBV7-6 to TRBJ2-2, with 11 bases fitting TRBD1. The germline V gene encodes CDR1 SGHVS and CDR2 FNYEAQ. Unmatched junction bases numbered 18, after V lost 2 bases and J lost 7 bases. This CDR3 is built from 20 residues.